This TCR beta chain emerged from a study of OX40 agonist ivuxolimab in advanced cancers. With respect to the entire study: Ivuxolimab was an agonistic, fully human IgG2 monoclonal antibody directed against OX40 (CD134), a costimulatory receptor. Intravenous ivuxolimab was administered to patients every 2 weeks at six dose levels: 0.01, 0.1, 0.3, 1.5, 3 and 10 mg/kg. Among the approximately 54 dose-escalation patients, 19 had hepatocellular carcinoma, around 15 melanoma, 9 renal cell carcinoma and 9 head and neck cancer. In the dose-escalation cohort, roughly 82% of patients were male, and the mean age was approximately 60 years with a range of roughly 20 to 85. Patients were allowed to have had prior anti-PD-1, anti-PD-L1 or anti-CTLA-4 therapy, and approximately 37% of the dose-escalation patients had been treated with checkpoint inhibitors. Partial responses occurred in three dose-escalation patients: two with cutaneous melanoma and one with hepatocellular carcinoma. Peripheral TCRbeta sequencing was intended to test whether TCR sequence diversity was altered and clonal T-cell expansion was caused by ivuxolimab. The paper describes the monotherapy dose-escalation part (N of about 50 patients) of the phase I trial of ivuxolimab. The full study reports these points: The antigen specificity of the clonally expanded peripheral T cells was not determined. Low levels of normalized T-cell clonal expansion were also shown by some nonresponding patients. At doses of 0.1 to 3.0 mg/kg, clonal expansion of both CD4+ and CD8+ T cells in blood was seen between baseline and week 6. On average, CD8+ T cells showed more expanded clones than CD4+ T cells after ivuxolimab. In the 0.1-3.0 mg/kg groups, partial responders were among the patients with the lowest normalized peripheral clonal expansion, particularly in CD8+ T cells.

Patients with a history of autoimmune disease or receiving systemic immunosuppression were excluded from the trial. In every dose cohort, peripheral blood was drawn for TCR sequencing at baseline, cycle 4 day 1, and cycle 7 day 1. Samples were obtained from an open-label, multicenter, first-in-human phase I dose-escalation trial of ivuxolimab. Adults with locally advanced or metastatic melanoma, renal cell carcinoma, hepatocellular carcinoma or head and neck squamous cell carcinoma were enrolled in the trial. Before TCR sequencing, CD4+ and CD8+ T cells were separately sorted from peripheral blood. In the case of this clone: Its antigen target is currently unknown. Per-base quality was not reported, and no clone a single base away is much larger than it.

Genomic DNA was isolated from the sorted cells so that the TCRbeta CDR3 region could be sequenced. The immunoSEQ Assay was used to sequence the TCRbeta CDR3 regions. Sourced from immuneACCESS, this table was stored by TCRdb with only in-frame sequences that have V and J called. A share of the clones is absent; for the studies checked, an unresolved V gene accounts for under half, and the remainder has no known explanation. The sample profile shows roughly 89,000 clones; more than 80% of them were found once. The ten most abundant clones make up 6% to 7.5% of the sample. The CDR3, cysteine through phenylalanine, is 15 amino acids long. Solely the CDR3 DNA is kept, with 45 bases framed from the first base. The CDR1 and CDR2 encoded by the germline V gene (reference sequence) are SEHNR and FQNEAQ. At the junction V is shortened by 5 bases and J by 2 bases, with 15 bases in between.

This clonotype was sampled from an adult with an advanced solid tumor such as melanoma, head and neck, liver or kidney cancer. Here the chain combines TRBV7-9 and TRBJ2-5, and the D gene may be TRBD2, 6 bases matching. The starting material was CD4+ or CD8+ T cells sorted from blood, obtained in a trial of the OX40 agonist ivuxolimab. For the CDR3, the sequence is CASSPTLAGQETQYF. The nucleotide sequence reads TGTGCCAGCAGCCCCACCCTCGCGGGGCAAGAGACCCAGTACTTC.